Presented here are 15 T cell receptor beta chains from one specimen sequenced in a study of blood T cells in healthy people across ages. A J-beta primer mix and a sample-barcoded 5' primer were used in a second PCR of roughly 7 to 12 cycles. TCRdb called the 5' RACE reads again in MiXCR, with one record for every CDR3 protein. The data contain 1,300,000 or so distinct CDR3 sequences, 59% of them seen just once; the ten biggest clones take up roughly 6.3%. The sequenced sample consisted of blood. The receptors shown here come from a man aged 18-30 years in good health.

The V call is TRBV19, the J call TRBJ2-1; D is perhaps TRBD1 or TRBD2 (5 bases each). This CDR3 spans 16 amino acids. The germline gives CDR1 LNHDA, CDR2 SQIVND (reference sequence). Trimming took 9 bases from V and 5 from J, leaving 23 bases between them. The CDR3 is CASRVEASLGDNEQFF. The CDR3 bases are TGTGCCAGCAGGGTGGAGGCCTCTTTGGGGGACAATGAGCAGTTCTTC.

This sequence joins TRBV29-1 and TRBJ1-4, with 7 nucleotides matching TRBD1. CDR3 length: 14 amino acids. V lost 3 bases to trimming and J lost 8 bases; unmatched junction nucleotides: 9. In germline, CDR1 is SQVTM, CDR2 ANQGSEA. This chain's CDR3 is CSVEGTVGREKLFF. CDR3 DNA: TGCAGCGTTGAGGGGACAGTGGGGCGAGAAAAACTGTTTTTT.

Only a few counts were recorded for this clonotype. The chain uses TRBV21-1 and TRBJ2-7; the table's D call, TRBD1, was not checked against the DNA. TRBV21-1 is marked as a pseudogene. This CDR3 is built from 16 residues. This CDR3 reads CASTPRAGEETYEQYF. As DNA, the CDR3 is TGTGCCAGCACCCCAAGGGCGGGGGAAGAGACCTACGAGCAGTACTTC.

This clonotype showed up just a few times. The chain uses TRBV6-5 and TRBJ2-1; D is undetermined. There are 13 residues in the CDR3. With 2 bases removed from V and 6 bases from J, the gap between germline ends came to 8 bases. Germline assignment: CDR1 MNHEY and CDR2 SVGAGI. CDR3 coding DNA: TGTGCCAGCAGTTACGTCAGATCCAATGAGCAGTTCTTC. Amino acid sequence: CASSYVRSNEQFF.

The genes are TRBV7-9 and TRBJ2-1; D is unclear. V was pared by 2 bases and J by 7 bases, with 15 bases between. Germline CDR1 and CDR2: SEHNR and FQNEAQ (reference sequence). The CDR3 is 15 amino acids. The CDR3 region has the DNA TGTGCCAGCAGCTTAAGTGGGCGCGAATCTAATGAGCAGTTCTTC. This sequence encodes CASSLSGRESNEQFF.

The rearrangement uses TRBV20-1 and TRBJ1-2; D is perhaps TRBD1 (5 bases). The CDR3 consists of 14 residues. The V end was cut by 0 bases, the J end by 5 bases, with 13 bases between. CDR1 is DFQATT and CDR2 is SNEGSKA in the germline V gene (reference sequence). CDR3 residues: CSARDRALVYGYTF. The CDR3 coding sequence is TGCAGTGCTAGAGACAGGGCACTAGTTTATGGCTACACCTTC.

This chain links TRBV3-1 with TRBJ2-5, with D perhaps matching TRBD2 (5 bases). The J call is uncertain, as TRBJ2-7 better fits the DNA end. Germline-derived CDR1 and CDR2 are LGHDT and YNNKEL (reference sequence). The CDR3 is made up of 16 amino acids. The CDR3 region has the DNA TGTGCCAGCAGCCGGTATTTCGGCAGGACTGTGCACGAGCAGTACTTC. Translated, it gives CASSRYFGRTVHEQYF.

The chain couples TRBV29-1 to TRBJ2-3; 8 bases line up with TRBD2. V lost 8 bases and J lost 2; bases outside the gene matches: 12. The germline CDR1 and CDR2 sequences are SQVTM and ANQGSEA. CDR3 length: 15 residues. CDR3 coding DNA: TGCAGCATCAAAGGGACTAGTGTCTCCACAGATACGCAGTATTTT. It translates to CSIKGTSVSTDTQYF.

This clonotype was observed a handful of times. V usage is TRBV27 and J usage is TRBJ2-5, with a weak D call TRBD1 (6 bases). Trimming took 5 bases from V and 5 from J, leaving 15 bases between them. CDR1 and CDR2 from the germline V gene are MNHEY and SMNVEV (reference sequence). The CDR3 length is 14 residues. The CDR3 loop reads CASSGGSRWETQYF. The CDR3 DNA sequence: TGTGCCAGCAGTGGGGGCAGTCGCTGGGAGACCCAGTACTTC.

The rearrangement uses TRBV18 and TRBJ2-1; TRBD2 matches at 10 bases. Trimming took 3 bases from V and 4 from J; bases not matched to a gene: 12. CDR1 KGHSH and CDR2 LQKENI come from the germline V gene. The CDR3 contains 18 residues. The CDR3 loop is CASSPLWTSGGGYNEQFF. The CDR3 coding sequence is TGTGCCAGCTCACCCCTTTGGACTAGCGGAGGGGGTTACAATGAGCAGTTCTTC.

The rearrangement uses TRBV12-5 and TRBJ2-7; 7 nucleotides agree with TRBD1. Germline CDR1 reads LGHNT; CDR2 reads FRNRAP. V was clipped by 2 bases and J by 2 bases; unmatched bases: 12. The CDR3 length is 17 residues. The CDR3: CASGLQVFRDSAYEQYF. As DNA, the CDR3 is TGTGCTAGTGGTTTGCAAGTGTTCCGGGACAGTGCCTACGAGCAGTACTTC. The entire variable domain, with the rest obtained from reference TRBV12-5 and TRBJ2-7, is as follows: DARVTQTPRHKVTEMGQEVTMRCQPILGHNTVFWYRQTMMQGLELLAYFRNRAPLDDSGMPKDRFSAEMPDATLATLKIQPSEPRDSAVYFCASGLQVFRDSAYEQYFGPGTRLTVT.

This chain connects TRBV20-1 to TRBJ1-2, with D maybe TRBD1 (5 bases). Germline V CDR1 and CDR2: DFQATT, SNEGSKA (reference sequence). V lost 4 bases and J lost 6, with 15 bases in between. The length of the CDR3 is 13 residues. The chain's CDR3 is CSATRQGVDGYTF. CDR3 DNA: TGCAGTGCTACACGACAAGGGGTGGATGGCTACACCTTC.

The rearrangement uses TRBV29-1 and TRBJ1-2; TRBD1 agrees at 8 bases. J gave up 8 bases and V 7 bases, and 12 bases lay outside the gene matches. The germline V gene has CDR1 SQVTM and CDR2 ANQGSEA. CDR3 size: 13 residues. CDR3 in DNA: TGCAGCGCCGTGGGGCAGGGGGCGTGGGGCTACACCTTC. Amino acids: CSAVGQGAWGYTF.

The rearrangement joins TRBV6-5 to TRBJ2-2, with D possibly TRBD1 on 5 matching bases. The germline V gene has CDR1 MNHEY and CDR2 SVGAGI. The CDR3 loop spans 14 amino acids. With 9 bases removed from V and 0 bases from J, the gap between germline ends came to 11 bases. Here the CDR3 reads CASQGFANTGELFF. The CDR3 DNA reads TGTGCCAGTCAGGGATTCGCGAACACCGGGGAGCTGTTTTTT.

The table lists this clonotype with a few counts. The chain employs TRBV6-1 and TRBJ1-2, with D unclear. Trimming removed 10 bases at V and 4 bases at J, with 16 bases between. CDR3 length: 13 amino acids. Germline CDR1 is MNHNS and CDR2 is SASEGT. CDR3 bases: TGTGCCAACGACCCAGGCTCAATCTATGGCTACACCTTC. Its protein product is CANDPGSIYGYTF.